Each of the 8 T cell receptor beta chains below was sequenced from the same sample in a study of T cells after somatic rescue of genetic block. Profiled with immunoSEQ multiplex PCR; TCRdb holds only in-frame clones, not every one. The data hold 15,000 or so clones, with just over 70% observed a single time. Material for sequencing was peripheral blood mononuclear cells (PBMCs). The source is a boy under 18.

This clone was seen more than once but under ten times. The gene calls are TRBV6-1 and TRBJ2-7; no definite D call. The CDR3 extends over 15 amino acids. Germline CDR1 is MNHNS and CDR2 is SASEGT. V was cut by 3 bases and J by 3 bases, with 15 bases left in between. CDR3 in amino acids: CASSDQWRLSYEQYF. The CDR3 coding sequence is TGTGCCAGCAGTGATCAATGGCGACTGAGCTACGAGCAGTACTTC.

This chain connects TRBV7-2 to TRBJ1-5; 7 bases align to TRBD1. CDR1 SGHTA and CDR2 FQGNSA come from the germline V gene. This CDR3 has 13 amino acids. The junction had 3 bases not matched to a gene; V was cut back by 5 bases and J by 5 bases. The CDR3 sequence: CASSPDRHQPQHF. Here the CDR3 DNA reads TGTGCCAGCAGCCCGGACAGGCATCAGCCCCAGCATTTT.

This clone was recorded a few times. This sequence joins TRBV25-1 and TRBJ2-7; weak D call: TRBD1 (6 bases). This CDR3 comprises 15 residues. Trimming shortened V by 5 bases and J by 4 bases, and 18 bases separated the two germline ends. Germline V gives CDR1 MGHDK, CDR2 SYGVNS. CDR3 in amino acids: CASSISEQGGYEQYF. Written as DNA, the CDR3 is TGTGCCAGCAGTATCTCTGAACAGGGTGGTTACGAGCAGTACTTC.

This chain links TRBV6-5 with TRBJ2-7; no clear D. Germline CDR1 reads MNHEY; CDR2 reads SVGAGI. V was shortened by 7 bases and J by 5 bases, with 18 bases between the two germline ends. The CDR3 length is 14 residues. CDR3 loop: CASTPGWARNEQYF. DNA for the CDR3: TGTGCCAGCACCCCAGGCTGGGCTCGGAACGAGCAGTACTTC.

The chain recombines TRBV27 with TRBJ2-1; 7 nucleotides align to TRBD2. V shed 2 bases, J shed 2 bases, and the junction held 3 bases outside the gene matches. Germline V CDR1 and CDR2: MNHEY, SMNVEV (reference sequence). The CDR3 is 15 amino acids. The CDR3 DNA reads TGTGCCAGCAGTTTAGCGGGAGCGGCCTACAATGAGCAGTTCTTC. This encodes CASSLAGAAYNEQFF.

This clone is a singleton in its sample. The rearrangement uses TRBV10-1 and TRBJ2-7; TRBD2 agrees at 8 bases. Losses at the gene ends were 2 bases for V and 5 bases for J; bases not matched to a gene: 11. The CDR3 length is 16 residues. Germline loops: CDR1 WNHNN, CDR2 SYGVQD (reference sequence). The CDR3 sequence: CASSEGQREIPDEQYF. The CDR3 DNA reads TGCGCCAGCAGTGAGGGCCAGCGGGAGATTCCAGACGAGCAGTACTTC.

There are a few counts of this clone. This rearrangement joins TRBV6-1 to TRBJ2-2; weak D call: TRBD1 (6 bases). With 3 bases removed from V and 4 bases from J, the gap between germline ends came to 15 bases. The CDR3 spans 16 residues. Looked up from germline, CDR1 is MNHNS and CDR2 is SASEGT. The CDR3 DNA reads TGTGCCAGCAGTGATTTTGGCAGGGGTACCACCGGGGAGCTGTTTTTT. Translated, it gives CASSDFGRGTTGELFF.

The CDR3 nucleotides read TGTGCCAGCAGCCTACCGTGGCAGGCGTCCTACTCTGGGGCCAACGTCCTGACTTTC. Translating it yields CASSLPWQASYSGANVLTF. The V and J genes are TRBV5-6 and TRBJ2-6; no definite D call. The CDR3 length is 19 residues. Germline CDR1 is SGHDT and CDR2 is YYEEEE. V lost 4 bases, J lost 0 bases, and 20 bases lay in between.